These 20 T cell receptor beta chains came from one sample sequenced in a study of blood T cell repertoires in COVID-19. Profiling relied on immunoSEQ multiplex PCR, and the TCRdb table lists in-frame clones only, not all of them. The sample records tens of thousands of clones, around 83% being singletons. The sample was peripheral blood. The receptors originated from a woman of 80 years or more with acute or convalescent COVID-19.

The chain employs TRBV29-1 and TRBJ1-6, with D unclear. The CDR3 runs 14 residues. The germline V gene has CDR1 SQVTM and CDR2 ANQGSEA. Between the trimmed V and J ends, which lost 4 bases and 9 bases, there was a span of 16 bases. The CDR3 loop is CSVGGPPEGSPLHF. CDR3 nucleotides: TGCAGCGTTGGAGGTCCACCAGAAGGTTCACCCCTCCACTTT.

V usage is TRBV5-5 and J usage is TRBJ1-5; D is ambiguous. The ends were cut back, 0 bases at V and 2 bases at J, with 6 bases in the middle. This CDR3 comprises 14 residues. Germline CDR1 is SGHKS and CDR2 is YYEKEE (reference sequence). The CDR3 DNA is TGTGCCAGCAGCTTGGGCGGGGGCAATCAGCCCCAGCATTTT. As protein: CASSLGGGNQPQHF. Using reference TRBV5-5 and TRBJ1-5 for the parts outside the CDR3, the full variable domain is DAGVTQSPTHLIKTRGQQVTLRCSPISGHKSVSWYQQVLGQGPQFIFQYYEKEERGRGNFPDRFSARQFPNYSSELNVNALLLGDSALYLCASSLGGGNQPQHFGDGTRLSIL.

The chain links TRBV29-1 to TRBJ2-5, with TRBD2 matching over 7 bases. CDR1 is SQVTM and CDR2 is ANQGSEA in the germline V gene. J lost 7 bases, V lost 6 bases, and 5 bases had no gene match. This CDR3 spans 11 amino acids. The CDR3 reads CSVGREGTQYF. CDR3 nucleotide sequence: TGCAGCGTGGGGAGGGAGGGGACCCAGTACTTC.

The chain links TRBV10-3 to TRBJ1-2; 8 bases align to TRBD1. This CDR3 comprises 13 residues. Germline V lookup: CDR1 ENHRY, CDR2 SYGVKD. The junction had 5 bases not matched to a gene; V was cut back by 4 bases and J by 7 bases. The CDR3 DNA reads TGTGCCATCAGTGGACAGGGGACTTTTGGCTACACCTTC. Its translation: CAISGQGTFGYTF.

The rearrangement uses TRBV12-3 or TRBV12-4 and TRBJ2-5; the D gene is possibly TRBD2 (6 bases). V lost 8 bases, J lost 6 bases, and 16 bases lay in between. There are 13 residues in the CDR3. This CDR3 is CASGAGSRKTQYF. The CDR3 nucleotides are TGTGCCAGCGGCGCCGGGAGTAGAAAGACCCAGTACTTC.

The rearrangement joins TRBV9 to TRBJ1-5; 8 nucleotides align to TRBD1. V was pared by 4 bases and J by 8 bases, with 8 bases of the junction left unmatched. Germline CDR1 reads SGDLS; CDR2 reads YYNGEE. The CDR3 sequence is 14 residues long. The CDR3 bases are TGTGCCAGCAGCCCAACAGGGGGAGGCAAGCCCCAGCATTTT. It yields the protein CASSPTGGGKPQHF.

With respect to this clone: The sample holds other DNA sequences that translate to the same CDR3. The rearrangement joins TRBV30 to TRBJ1-6; 9 bases agree with TRBD1. Germline V gene lookup returns CDR1 GTSNPN and CDR2 SVGIG (reference sequence). This CDR3 region has 13 residues. With V trimmed by 4 bases and J by 8 bases, 3 bases remained unmatched. The CDR3 reads CAWTRQGDSPLHF. The CDR3 nucleotides read TGTGCCTGGACGAGACAGGGGGATTCACCCCTCCACTTT. Variable domain in full (rest from reference TRBV30 and TRBJ1-6): SQTIHQWPATLVQPVGSPLSLECTVEGTSNPNLYWYRQAAGRGLQLLFYSVGIGQISSEVPQNLSASRPQDRQFILSSKKLLLSDSGFYLCAWTRQGDSPLHFGNGTRLTVT.

This clone was seen repeatedly, ten times or more. The CDR3 region has the DNA TGTGCCAGCAGCCTAGACAGCTTACCCGAAGGGGAGCTGTTTTTT. Amino acids: CASSLDSLPEGELFF. The chain recombines TRBV7-9 with TRBJ2-2, with D possibly being TRBD1 (5 bases). V was cut by 5 bases and J by 8 bases, with 18 bases left in between. The germline V gene has CDR1 SEHNR and CDR2 FQNEAQ (reference sequence). The CDR3 length is 15 residues.

The chain carries TRBV5-1 and TRBJ2-3; tentatively, D is TRBD2 (5 bases). Trimming pared 6 bases from V and 3 bases from J, leaving 17 bases between. Germline values: CDR1 SGHRS, CDR2 YFSETQ. The CDR3 is 15 amino acids. CDR3 amino acids: CASTEGVFQTDTQYF. CDR3 in DNA: TGCGCCAGCACAGAGGGAGTTTTCCAGACAGATACGCAGTATTTT.

The gene calls are TRBV7-9 and TRBJ2-3, with D possibly TRBD1 on 6 matching bases. Germline values: CDR1 SEHNR, CDR2 FQNEAQ (reference sequence). This CDR3 is built from 15 residues. Trimming stripped 4 bases from V and 3 bases from J, with 14 bases between. The CDR3 DNA sequence: TGTGCCAGCAGCTCCCGGGACATACGTACAGATACGCAGTATTTT. Its translation: CASSSRDIRTDTQYF.

The chain uses TRBV5-8 and TRBJ1-6; 7 bases are a match to TRBD1. The CDR3 has 15 residues. With V trimmed by 2 bases and J by 6 bases, 5 bases remained unmatched. Germline values: CDR1 SGHTS, CDR2 YDEGEE. CDR3 region: CASSFMTGINSPLHF. The CDR3 DNA sequence: TGTGCCAGCAGCTTTATGACAGGGATTAATTCACCCCTCCACTTT.

The CDR3 sequence: CAWGAGQASSYNSPLHF. CDR3 nucleotide sequence: TGTGCCTGGGGCGCCGGACAGGCGAGCTCCTATAATTCACCCCTCCACTTT. This chain connects TRBV30 to TRBJ1-6, with 7 bases lining up with TRBD1. CDR3 size: 17 residues. The J segment lost 0 bases and the V segment lost 5 bases, leaving 10 bases of the junction unmatched. Looked up from germline, CDR1 is GTSNPN and CDR2 is SVGIG (reference sequence). Combining the CDR3 with reference TRBV30 and TRBJ1-6 gives the whole variable domain SQTIHQWPATLVQPVGSPLSLECTVEGTSNPNLYWYRQAAGRGLQLLFYSVGIGQISSEVPQNLSASRPQDRQFILSSKKLLLSDSGFYLCAWGAGQASSYNSPLHFGNGTRLTVT.

The chain employs TRBV11-2 and TRBJ1-5; 7 nucleotides match TRBD1. The V gene's germline CDR1 is SGHAT and CDR2 FQNNGV. The ends lost 5 bases at V and 8 bases at J; junction bases unmatched: 6. This CDR3 is 13 amino acids long. The CDR3 nucleotides read TGTGCCAGCAGCCTTGACAGGGAAAAGCCCCAGCATTTT. It specifies CASSLDREKPQHF.

This clone was seen only a few times. The chain links TRBV19 to TRBJ1-5; TRBD1 aligns across 8 bases. This CDR3 has 20 amino acids. J gave up 2 bases and V 7 bases, and 22 bases lay outside the gene matches. Germline V gene data show CDR1 as LNHDA and CDR2 as SQIVND (reference sequence). This CDR3 reads CASNPRTGRGTIGGNQPQHF. The CDR3 nucleotides are TGTGCCAGTAACCCTCGGACAGGGAGGGGGACAATAGGTGGCAATCAGCCCCAGCATTTT.

This clone was seen just once. V usage is TRBV5-1 and J usage is TRBJ1-4; 7 bases fit TRBD1. The CDR3 loop spans 17 amino acids. The germline V gene encodes CDR1 SGHRS and CDR2 YFSETQ. J lost 0 bases, V lost 0 bases, and 5 bases had no gene match. This CDR3 is CASSLGQGVATNEKLFF. The CDR3, as DNA: TGCGCCAGCAGCTTGGGGCAGGGGGTTGCAACTAATGAAAAACTGTTTTTT.

This chain connects TRBV7-2 to TRBJ2-3; D ambiguous. The CDR3 has 15 residues. CDR1 is SGHTA and CDR2 is FQGNSA in the germline V gene. Trimming removed 0 bases from V and 3 bases from J, with 10 bases in between. CDR3 coding DNA: TGTGCCAGCAGCTTAGCTACCCTTCGGACAGATACGCAGTATTTT. As protein: CASSLATLRTDTQYF.

This sequence joins TRBV5-1 and TRBJ1-1; D may be TRBD1 (6 bases). The V end was cut by 2 bases, the J end by 1 base, with 9 bases between. Germline-derived CDR1 and CDR2 are SGHRS and YFSETQ. This CDR3 has 14 amino acids. CDR3 bases: TGCGCCAGCAGCTTCCAGACAGGGAACACTGAAGCTTTCTTT. Its translation: CASSFQTGNTEAFF.

This sequence joins TRBV13 and TRBJ1-6; 7 nucleotides align to TRBD1. The CDR3 runs to 16 residues. The junction had 6 bases not matched to a gene; V was cut back by 0 bases and J by 7 bases. Per germline, CDR1 PRHDT and CDR2 FYEKMQ (reference sequence). The DNA of the CDR3 is TGTGCCAGCAGCTTAGGTGTAGGACAGGCGAATTCACCCCTCCACTTT. Translated: CASSLGVGQANSPLHF.

The CDR3 reads CASSEVSGNTIYF. CDR3 DNA sequence: TGTGCCAGTAGTGAGGTTTCTGGAAACACCATATATTTT. The chain recombines TRBV19 with TRBJ1-3; D is undetermined. Trimming removed 5 bases from V and 1 base from J, with 6 bases in between. Germline values: CDR1 LNHDA, CDR2 SQIVND (reference sequence). This CDR3 is built from 13 residues.

This sequence joins TRBV19 and TRBJ1-1; D remains ambiguous. V lost 3 bases and J 4 bases, leaving 12 bases between the germline ends. Per germline, CDR1 LNHDA and CDR2 SQIVND (reference sequence). The CDR3 loop spans 14 amino acids. The CDR3 loop reads CASSIGSVITEAFF. The CDR3 DNA follows: TGTGCCAGTAGTATCGGCAGCGTGATCACTGAAGCTTTCTTT. Based on the CDR3 plus reference TRBV19 and TRBJ1-1, the full variable domain is DGGITQSPKYLFRKEGQNVTLSCEQNLNHDAMYWYRQDPGQGLRLIYYSQIVNDFQKGDIAEGYSVSREKKESFPLTVTSAQKNPTAFYLCASSIGSVITEAFFGQGTRLTVV.